This T cell receptor beta chain emerged from a study of T-cell memory formation after mild COVID-19. Study-level background: Clustering of TCRs was largely donor specific.

The CDR3 is made up of 15 amino acids. Trimming took 0 bases from V and 7 from J; bases not matched to a gene: 2. Germline V CDR1 and CDR2: SGHRS, YFSETQ. Study conclusions and caveats: Pre-infection memory contained some responding clones, which suggested that cross-reactive memory had joined. Those CD4+ clones that contracted were mainly in CM and EM (CD8+ ones in EMRA).

This clonotype has a handful of counts. Its antigen is undetermined. TCR alpha and TCR beta cDNA libraries with sample barcodes and UMIs came from 5'RACE using constant-segment primers. TCRdb called the 5' RACE reads again in MiXCR, with one record for every CDR3 protein. The table records about 600,000 distinct CDR3 sequences, 20% to 25% of them present only once. Sequenced sample: PBMCs or a T cell subset sorted from them (not recorded which). The TCR comes from an adult woman who had mild COVID-19 (a few samples of this study predate the infection). Cell type and time point are not known. The rearrangement joins TRBV5-1 to TRBJ2-1; 12 bases line up with TRBD2. DNA of the CDR3: TGCGCCAGCAGCTTGGCGACTAGCGGGGGAAATGAGCAGTTCTTC. It encodes CASSLATSGGNEQFF. The variable domain in full, completed from reference TRBV5-1 and TRBJ2-1, reads KAGVTQTPRYLIKTRGQQVTLSCSPISGHRSVSWYQQTPGQGLQFLFEYFSETQRNKGNFPGRFSGRQFSNSRSEMNVSTLELGDSALYLCASSLATSGGNEQFFGPGTRLTVL.